This T cell receptor (beta chain) stems from a study of T-cell memory formation after mild COVID-19. Study context: The study found TCR clusters largely donor specific. Study-level points and caveats: Clones that contracted from day 15 to 85 had balanced CD4/CD8; later expanders were CD4+ biased.

TCRdb recomputed calls from the 5' RACE reads with MiXCR, one row per CDR3 protein. The sample yields around 140,000 distinct CDR3 sequences, around 5.8% seen once. This clonotype occurred a few times. The antigen is unknown. V shed 9 bases and J shed 4 bases, with 15 bases lying between them. There are 13 residues in the CDR3. In germline, CDR1 is LNHDA, CDR2 SQIVND (reference sequence). The sample was PBMCs or a T cell subset sorted from them (not recorded which). The genes are TRBV19 and TRBJ1-2, with a possible D match to TRBD1 (5 bases). The sequence derives from an adult woman who had mild COVID-19 (a few samples of this study predate the infection). Cell type and time point are not known. The CDR3 region is CASARTGLYGYTF. CDR3 DNA sequence: TGTGCCAGCGCTAGAACAGGACTCTATGGCTACACCTTC.